One sample yielded the 27 T cell receptor beta chains listed below, sequenced in a study of blood T cell repertoires in COVID-19. Sequencing was performed with immunoSEQ multiplex PCR; in TCRdb, only in-frame clones are kept and a portion is missing. The sample lists 80,000 to 130,000 clones, just under 95% occurring once. Sequencing was performed on peripheral blood. Receptor source: a man aged 65 to 79 with acute or convalescent COVID-19.

The chain is built from TRBV10-3 and TRBJ1-5; D not resolved. Trimming took off 10 bases at V and 0 bases at J, with 16 bases between the two ends. This CDR3 region has 15 residues. Germline CDR1 and CDR2: ENHRY and SYGVKD. CDR3 amino acids: CATSPTDYSNQPQHF. The CDR3 DNA follows: TGTGCCACAAGCCCAACAGATTATAGCAATCAGCCCCAGCATTTT.

The V call is TRBV12-3 or TRBV12-4, the J call TRBJ1-1; the D gene is possibly TRBD1 (6 bases). The CDR3 is 12 residues long. The germline V and J ends were trimmed by 6 bases and 6 bases, with 11 bases remaining between them. This CDR3 is CASSHPGAEAFF. CDR3 nucleotides: TGTGCCAGCAGCCATCCAGGGGCTGAAGCTTTCTTT.

V usage is TRBV3-1 (or the pseudogene TRBV3-2) and J usage is TRBJ1-1; D is unclear. This CDR3 is 14 amino acids long. Germline assignment: CDR1 LGHDT and CDR2 YNNKEL (reference sequence). Trimming stripped 4 bases from V and 3 bases from J, with 12 bases between. The CDR3 reads CASSPNTIYTEAFF. For the CDR3, the DNA is TGTGCCAGCAGCCCCAACACCATCTACACTGAAGCTTTCTTT.

V and J are TRBV4-2 and TRBJ2-2; TRBD2 matches 10 bases. From germline, CDR1 is LGHNA and CDR2 YNFKEQ. V was clipped by 3 bases and J by 5 bases; unmatched bases: 9. The CDR3 is 17 amino acids. Written as DNA, the CDR3 is TGTGCCAGCAGCCATCGTATAGCGGGGGGCTCGACCGGGGAGCTGTTTTTT. This gives the protein CASSHRIAGGSTGELFF.

V gene TRBV29-1 combines with J gene TRBJ1-2; 8 bases are a match to TRBD1. The germline CDR1 and CDR2 sequences are SQVTM and ANQGSEA. The CDR3 sequence is 13 residues long. V dropped 7 bases and J dropped 6; count of bases not matched to a gene: 10. The CDR3 DNA is TGCAGCGGGGGGGACAGGTTCGGCGATGGCTACACCTTC. Protein: CSGGDRFGDGYTF. Variable domain in full (rest from reference TRBV29-1 and TRBJ1-2): SAVISQKPSRDICQRGTSLTIQCQVDSQVTMMFWYRQQPGQSLTLIATANQGSEATYESGFVIDKFPISRPNLTFSTLTVSNMSPEDSSIYLCSGGDRFGDGYTFGSGTRLTVV.

This chain connects TRBV27 to TRBJ1-6; D gene uncertain. The CDR3 covers 14 residues. Germline CDR1 and CDR2: MNHEY and SMNVEV (reference sequence). V lost 3 bases and J 9 bases, leaving 12 bases between the germline ends. CDR3 amino acids: CASSLGGNGSPLHF. In DNA form, the CDR3 reads TGTGCCAGCAGTTTGGGCGGGAACGGTTCACCCCTCCACTTT.

The CDR3 nucleotides are TGTGCCAGCAGCCAATTCACGGCCGACAGGGCGTTCACTGAAGCTTTCTTT. It translates to CASSQFTADRAFTEAFF. The chain uses TRBV11-2 and TRBJ1-1; 7 nucleotides line up with TRBD1. CDR1 is SGHAT and CDR2 is FQNNGV in the germline V gene. This CDR3 is 17 amino acids long. V dropped 5 bases and J dropped 4; count of bases not matched to a gene: 16.

The chain carries TRBV4-1 and TRBJ1-1; TRBD1 matches at 7 bases. The germline gives CDR1 MGHRA, CDR2 YSYEKL. There are 13 residues in the CDR3. With V trimmed by 7 bases and J by 5 bases, 7 bases remained unmatched. CDR3 amino acids: CASTRGGVTEAFF. The CDR3, as DNA: TGCGCCAGCACCAGAGGGGGCGTGACTGAAGCTTTCTTT.

The CDR3 sequence: CASLQGYEQYF. The CDR3 nucleotides read TGTGCCAGCCTCCAGGGCTACGAGCAGTACTTC. The chain couples TRBV28 to TRBJ2-7, with a tentative D call TRBD1 (5 bases). V lost 8 bases, J lost 3 bases, and 8 bases lay in between. Germline values: CDR1 MDHEN, CDR2 SYDVKM. There are 11 residues in the CDR3.

The CDR3 spells CASKMGQGREKLFF. CDR3 bases: TGCGCCAGCAAGATGGGGCAGGGAAGGGAAAAACTGTTTTTT. The J gene is TRBJ1-4, the V gene TRBV5-1; a possible D gene is TRBD1 (5 bases). Germline CDR1 and CDR2: SGHRS and YFSETQ. V was clipped by 6 bases and J by 8 bases, with 17 bases between them. CDR3 length: 14 amino acids.

This rearrangement joins TRBV7-2 to TRBJ2-1, with 8 bases aligning to TRBD2. Germline V CDR1 and CDR2: SGHTA, FQGNSA. The CDR3 covers 15 residues. V was clipped by 1 base and J by 13 bases; unmatched bases: 12. The CDR3 loop is CASSLVVGGGPLQFF. CDR3 DNA sequence: TGTGCCAGCAGCTTAGTGGTCGGGGGGGGCCCCCTCCAGTTCTTC.

J is TRBJ1-3 and V is TRBV11-2; TRBD1 is a possible D gene (6 bases). The CDR3 loop spans 15 amino acids. The germline CDR1 and CDR2 sequences are SGHAT and FQNNGV. Trimming took 5 bases from V and 0 from J, leaving 11 bases between them. DNA of the CDR3: TGTGCCAGCAGCCCCAGGACAGACTCTGGAAACACCATATATTTT. It codes for CASSPRTDSGNTIYF.

The chain recombines TRBV6-5 with TRBJ2-7; 12 bases fit TRBD2. Germline CDR1 and CDR2: MNHEY and SVGAGI. The ends lost 4 bases at V and 4 bases at J; junction bases unmatched: 8. The CDR3 has 16 residues. The CDR3 sequence is CASSLGTSGRNYEQYF. CDR3 DNA sequence: TGTGCCAGCAGTTTAGGGACTAGCGGGCGAAATTACGAGCAGTACTTC.

Here the CDR3 reads CASRKTSGREETQYF. The CDR3 DNA reads as TGTGCCAGCAGGAAGACTAGCGGGAGGGAAGAGACCCAGTACTTC. The chain couples TRBV7-2 to TRBJ2-5; 14 bases match TRBD2. With 6 bases clipped from V and 3 bases from J, the junction kept 3 bases outside the gene matches. The length of the CDR3 is 15 residues. CDR1 and CDR2 (germline): SGHTA, FQGNSA.

The count of this clone is one. J is TRBJ2-7 and V is TRBV15; 10 positions agree with TRBD1. The CDR3 consists of 16 residues. The germline gives CDR1 LNHNV, CDR2 YYDKDF (reference sequence). The V gene end was trimmed by 0 bases and the J gene end by 4 bases; junction bases not matched to a gene: 6. The CDR3 sequence is CATSRDGGQGSYEQYF. For the CDR3, the DNA is TGTGCCACCAGCAGAGACGGGGGACAGGGGTCTTACGAGCAGTACTTC.

This chain links TRBV12-3 or TRBV12-4 with TRBJ1-1; D uncertain. This CDR3 region has 12 residues. Trimming removed 3 bases at V and 10 bases at J, with 12 bases between. CDR3 in DNA: TGTGCCAGCAGTTTTGACACAGTCCCAGCTTTCTTT. It encodes CASSFDTVPAFF.

CDR3: CAGGPHRDRGEDEQFF. The CDR3 DNA sequence: TGTGCCGGTGGCCCACACCGGGACAGGGGTGAGGATGAGCAGTTCTTC. The V gene is TRBV21-1, the J gene TRBJ2-1; TRBD1 is the table's D call and was not checked against the DNA. TRBV21-1 is a pseudogene segment. The CDR3 extends over 16 amino acids.

This chain uses TRBV6-1 with TRBJ2-2; perhaps TRBD2 as D (6 bases). Germline CDR1 and CDR2: MNHNS and SASEGT. Trimming removed 6 bases at V and 6 bases at J, with 14 bases between. CDR3 size: 14 residues. CDR3 bases: TGTGCCAGCAGCCCGGGAGATCGACCCGGGGAGCTGTTTTTT. This encodes CASSPGDRPGELFF.

CDR3: CASSPGQGSLSQPQHF. The CDR3 DNA follows: TGTGCCAGCTCCCCAGGACAGGGGTCCCTCAGTCAGCCCCAGCATTTT. This rearrangement joins TRBV18 to TRBJ1-5; TRBD1 aligns across 9 bases. In germline, CDR1 is KGHSH, CDR2 LQKENI. There are 16 residues in the CDR3. The trim removed 6 bases at V and 6 bases at J, leaving 12 bases unmatched.

This chain's CDR3 is CASSRRTGGLTDTQYF. Written as DNA, the CDR3 is TGCGCCAGCAGCCGTCGTACAGGGGGCCTGACAGATACGCAGTATTTT. The chain carries TRBV5-1 and TRBJ2-3, with 9 bases that match TRBD1. The CDR3 is made up of 16 amino acids. From germline, CDR1 is SGHRS and CDR2 YFSETQ. The J segment lost 3 bases and the V segment lost 4 bases, leaving 9 bases of the junction unmatched. Based on the CDR3 plus reference TRBV5-1 and TRBJ2-3, the full variable domain is KAGVTQTPRYLIKTRGQQVTLSCSPISGHRSVSWYQQTPGQGLQFLFEYFSETQRNKGNFPGRFSGRQFSNSRSEMNVSTLELGDSALYLCASSRRTGGLTDTQYFGPGTRLTVL.

Worth noting for this clone: Germline and junction disagree at one end, which may indicate a read error. The chain carries TRBV4-1 and TRBJ2-1; 10 nucleotides line up with TRBD2. This CDR3 region has 15 residues. Germline assignment: CDR1 MGHRA and CDR2 YSYEKL. CDR3 sequence reads: CPSSRRGLASDEQFF. CDR3 nucleotide sequence: TGCCCCAGCAGCCGCCGGGGACTAGCGAGCGATGAGCAGTTCTTC.

V gene TRBV6-5 combines with J gene TRBJ2-4; 7 bases agree with TRBD1. Trimming removed 7 bases from V and 6 bases from J; junction bases left unmatched: 3. The CDR3 is 12 residues long. Germline V gene data show CDR1 as MNHEY and CDR2 as SVGAGI. This chain's CDR3 is CASKGAGNIQYF. The CDR3 coding sequence is TGTGCCAGCAAGGGGGCCGGAAACATTCAGTACTTC.

The rearrangement uses TRBV28 and TRBJ1-2; D is uncertain. Trimming removed 2 bases from V and 3 bases from J, with 10 bases in between. CDR1 and CDR2 (germline): MDHEN, SYDVKM. The CDR3 runs 14 residues. CDR3 nucleotides: TGTGCCAGCAGTTTAGGAGGGCTATACTATGGCTACACCTTC. Translation: CASSLGGLYYGYTF.

The chain is built from TRBV18 and TRBJ2-5; 10 bases line up with TRBD1. Unmatched junction bases numbered 4, after V lost 4 bases and J lost 5 bases. The germline V gene has CDR1 KGHSH and CDR2 LQKENI. CDR3 length: 14 amino acids. This chain's CDR3 is CASSQPGQGETQYF. The CDR3 DNA reads TGTGCCAGCTCACAGCCGGGACAGGGGGAGACCCAGTACTTC.

The chain joins TRBV5-1 to TRBJ2-7; 11 bases match TRBD2. Per the germline V gene, CDR1 is SGHRS and CDR2 is YFSETQ. V lost 0 bases and J lost 1; bases outside the gene matches: 0. CDR3 length equals 15 residues. The CDR3 nucleotides read TGCGCCAGCAGCTTGGGGACTAGCGGGTCCTACGAGCAGTACTTC. This encodes CASSLGTSGSYEQYF.

The chain links TRBV19 to TRBJ1-4; D unresolved. Germline CDR1 and CDR2: LNHDA and SQIVND (reference sequence). CDR3 size: 12 residues. Trimming cost V 3 bases and J 7 bases, with 6 bases left between them. CDR3 sequence: CASSISLEKLFF. The CDR3 DNA reads TGTGCCAGTAGTATTTCCCTTGAAAAACTGTTTTTT.

This chain uses TRBV14 with TRBJ1-6; a weak D match, TRBD1 (5 bases). The CDR3 spans 15 residues. Germline V gene sequence: CDR1 SGHDN, CDR2 FVKESK. V shed 4 bases and J shed 11 bases, with 18 bases lying between them. The CDR3 region has the DNA TGTGCCAGCAGCCTTCCCGGGGGAAATCCGGCACCCCTCCACTTT. It yields the protein CASSLPGGNPAPLHF.